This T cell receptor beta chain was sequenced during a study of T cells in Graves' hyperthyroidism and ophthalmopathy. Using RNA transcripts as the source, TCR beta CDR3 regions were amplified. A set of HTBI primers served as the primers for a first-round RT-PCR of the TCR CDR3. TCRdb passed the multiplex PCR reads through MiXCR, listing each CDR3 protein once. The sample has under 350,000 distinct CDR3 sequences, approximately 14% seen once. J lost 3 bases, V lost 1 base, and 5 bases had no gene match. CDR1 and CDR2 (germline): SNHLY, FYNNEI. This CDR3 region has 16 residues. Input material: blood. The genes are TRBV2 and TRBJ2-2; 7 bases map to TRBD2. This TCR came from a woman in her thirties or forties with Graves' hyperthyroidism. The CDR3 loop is CASSEGLGRDTGELFF. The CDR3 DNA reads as TGTGCCAGCAGTGAAGGTTTAGGGAGGGACACCGGGGAGCTGTTTTTT.